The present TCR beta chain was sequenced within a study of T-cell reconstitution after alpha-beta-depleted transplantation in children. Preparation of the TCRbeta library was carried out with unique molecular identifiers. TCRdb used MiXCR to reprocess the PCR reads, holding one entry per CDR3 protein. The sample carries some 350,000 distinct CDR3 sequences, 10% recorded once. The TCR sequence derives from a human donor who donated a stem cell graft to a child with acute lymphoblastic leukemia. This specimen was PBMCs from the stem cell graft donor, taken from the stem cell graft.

CDR3 sequence reads: CASSLATSLETQYF. The CDR3 bases are TGTGCCAGCAGCTTAGCCACCTCGCTGGAGACCCAGTACTTC. The chain uses TRBV7-2 and TRBJ2-5; D is uncertain. Germline CDR1 SGHTA, CDR2 FQGNSA. CDR3 length: 14 amino acids. V dropped 0 bases and J dropped 5 bases, with 10 bases sitting between them.